The 5 T cell receptor beta chains below all came from one sample that was sequenced in a study of T cell responses to AZD1222 COVID-19 vaccine. Sequencing used immunoSEQ multiplex PCR; TCRdb keeps in-frame clones, though not all of them. The sample shows about 92,000 clones, approximately 91% of them seen only once. The material sequenced was peripheral blood, taken on day 0 of AZD1222 vaccination. The receptor source for this set is an adult in good health.

The V and J genes are TRBV7-2 and TRBJ1-1, with TRBD1 as a possible D gene (6 bases). CDR1 is SGHTA, CDR2 FQGNSA, per germline. Trimming cost V 5 bases and J 0 bases, with 7 bases left between them. This CDR3 has 13 residues. The CDR3 nucleotides read TGTGCCAGCAGCAGACAGGTGAACACTGAAGCTTTCTTT. It translates to CASSRQVNTEAFF.

The V gene is TRBV12-3 or TRBV12-4, the J gene TRBJ1-4; tentative D call: TRBD1 (5 bases). This CDR3 is built from 12 residues. The V gene lost 8 bases and the J gene lost 10 bases, with 14 bases spanning the gap. The CDR3 here is CASEVFGGKLFF. DNA of the CDR3: TGTGCCAGCGAAGTTTTTGGGGGAAAACTGTTTTTT.

This chain uses TRBV21-1 with TRBJ2-1. TRBV21-1 counts as a pseudogene. The CDR3 is 11 amino acids. This CDR3 reads CASSRYNEQFF. The CDR3, as DNA: TGTGCCAGCAGCAGGTATAACGAGCAGTTCTTC.

This chain links TRBV6-2 or TRBV6-3 with TRBJ1-1, with D perhaps matching TRBD1 (6 bases). V was pared by 2 bases and J by 3 bases, with 10 bases between. The CDR3 is 14 residues long. CDR1 is MNHEY and CDR2 is SVGEGT in the germline V gene. This CDR3 is CASSYGGGDTEAFF. CDR3 in DNA: TGTGCCAGCAGTTACGGAGGGGGGGACACTGAAGCTTTCTTT.

The rearrangement uses TRBV7-2 and TRBJ2-3, with 11 nucleotides matching TRBD2. The CDR3 length is 15 residues. Looked up from germline, CDR1 is SGHTA and CDR2 is FQGNSA. After removal of 4 bases from V and 2 bases from J, the junction contained 2 bases not matched to a gene. CDR3 nucleotides: TGTGCCAGCAGCTATAGCGGGGGGGCCACAGATACGCAGTATTTT. Its translation: CASSYSGGATDTQYF.